A single sample gave rise to the 22 T cell receptor beta chains below, sequenced in a study of T cells in Graves' hyperthyroidism and ophthalmopathy. RNA transcripts gave rise to amplified TCR beta CDR3 regions. A set of HTBI primers served as the primers for a first-round RT-PCR of the TCR CDR3. TCRdb fed the multiplex PCR reads into MiXCR, producing one record per CDR3 protein. The sample contains approximately 370,000 distinct CDR3 sequences, about 17% of which appear only once. Sequencing was carried out using blood. Receptors were obtained from a woman aged 30 to 39 with Graves' hyperthyroidism that later progressed to Graves' ophthalmopathy.

This clonotype showed up many times. This sequence joins TRBV4-1 and TRBJ2-5, with 10 bases matching TRBD1. This CDR3 is 16 amino acids long. Germline CDR1 is MGHRA and CDR2 is YSYEKL. Losses at the gene ends were 2 bases for V and 2 bases for J; bases not matched to a gene: 5. CDR3 sequence: CASSQYGTGVQETQYF. CDR3 nucleotide sequence: TGCGCCAGCAGCCAATACGGGACAGGGGTTCAAGAGACCCAGTACTTC.

The chain couples TRBV25-1 to TRBJ2-7; either TRBD1 or TRBD2 may supply D (5 bases each). The V end lost 2 bases, the J end lost 5 bases, and 13 bases lay between the germline ends. The germline V gene encodes CDR1 MGHDK and CDR2 SYGVNS. The CDR3 spans 14 residues. The CDR3 sequence is CASSEKGRFNEQYF. For the CDR3, the DNA is TGTGCCAGCAGTGAAAAGGGACGGTTCAACGAGCAGTACTTC.

This clonotype occurred many times. This rearrangement joins TRBV20-1 to TRBJ2-7; the D gene could be TRBD1 or TRBD2 (5 bases each). CDR1 DFQATT and CDR2 SNEGSKA come from the germline V gene (reference sequence). This CDR3 comprises 14 residues. The ends were cut back, 4 bases at V and 0 bases at J, with 13 bases in the middle. The CDR3 reads CSAIRGHNSYEQYF. Here the CDR3 DNA reads TGCAGTGCTATCCGGGGCCACAACTCCTACGAGCAGTACTTC.

The sample holds many counts of this clonotype. The J gene is TRBJ2-1, the V gene TRBV28; the match to TRBD2 covers 11 bases. The germline V gene has CDR1 MDHEN and CDR2 SYDVKM. V shed 5 bases and J 0 bases; nucleotides not matched to a gene: 9. There are 18 residues in the CDR3. CDR3 sequence reads: CASSTPLAGGSSYNEQFF. The DNA of the CDR3 is TGTGCCAGCAGTACCCCCCTAGCGGGAGGTAGCTCCTACAATGAGCAGTTCTTC.

This clonotype was recorded at least ten times. V gene TRBV7-9 combines with J gene TRBJ1-2, with TRBD1 as a possible D gene (6 bases). The CDR3 is 15 residues long. With 3 bases removed from V and 9 bases from J, the gap between germline ends came to 20 bases. Germline V CDR1 and CDR2: SEHNR, FQNEAQ (reference sequence). Written as DNA, the CDR3 is TGTGCCAGCAGCTTCAACAGGGACGGTTCACTACGCTACACCTTC. This translates into CASSFNRDGSLRYTF. Filled out from reference TRBV7-9 and TRBJ1-2, the complete variable domain reads DTGVSQNPRHKITKRGQNVTFRCDPISEHNRLYWYRQTLGQGPEFLTYFQNEAQLEKSRLLSDRFSAERPKGSFSTLEIQRTEQGDSAMYLCASSFNRDGSLRYTFGSGTRLTVV.

The rearrangement joins TRBV29-1 to TRBJ2-7; 8 positions agree with TRBD1. The CDR3 has 14 amino acids. CDR1 and CDR2 from the germline V gene are SQVTM and ANQGSEA. The V segment lost 6 bases and the J segment 2 bases; nucleotides outside the gene matches: 9. CDR3 nucleotides: TGCAGCGTCACCGGACAGGGTAAACCCTACGAGCAGTACTTC. Its translation is CSVTGQGKPYEQYF.

V and J are TRBV25-1 and TRBJ2-1; TRBD1 agrees at 10 bases. CDR3 length equals 14 residues. Per germline, CDR1 MGHDK and CDR2 SYGVNS. V was clipped by 8 bases and J by 10 bases; unmatched bases: 11. CDR3 loop: CASRGGTGVWEQFF. The CDR3 region has the DNA TGTGCCAGCCGCGGGGGGACAGGGGTTTGGGAGCAGTTCTTC.

There are a few counts of this clonotype. The chain recombines TRBV19 with TRBJ1-1; no reliable D call. V was shortened by 7 bases and J by 1 base, with 7 bases between the two germline ends. Per the germline V gene, CDR1 is LNHDA and CDR2 is SQIVND (reference sequence). The CDR3 sequence is 12 residues long. The CDR3 bases are TGTGCCAGTAAGGTGGCGAACACTGAAGCTTTCTTT. This sequence encodes CASKVANTEAFF. Full variable domain (rest looked up from reference TRBV19 and TRBJ1-1): DGGITQSPKYLFRKEGQNVTLSCEQNLNHDAMYWYRQDPGQGLRLIYYSQIVNDFQKGDIAEGYSVSREKKESFPLTVTSAQKNPTAFYLCASKVANTEAFFGQGTRLTVV.

The V gene is TRBV9, the J gene TRBJ2-2; 8 bases fit TRBD2. Germline V gives CDR1 SGDLS, CDR2 YYNGEE. The CDR3 is 16 residues long. V gave up 3 bases and J gave up 3 bases; unmatched junction bases: 7. The CDR3 nucleotides read TGTGCCAGCAGCGGTTCCAGCGGGAGCTACACCGGGGAGCTGTTTTTT. It codes for CASSGSSGSYTGELFF.

This clonotype has at least ten counts. The rearrangement joins TRBV3-1 to TRBJ2-7; the match to TRBD1 covers 8 bases. Germline V gene data show CDR1 as LGHDT and CDR2 as YNNKEL (reference sequence). The J segment lost 0 bases and the V segment lost 5 bases, leaving 6 bases of the junction unmatched. The CDR3 consists of 15 residues. The CDR3 nucleotides read TGTGCCAGCAGCGATTACAGGGGGAGCTCCTACGAGCAGTACTTC. Protein sequence: CASSDYRGSSYEQYF.

The rearrangement uses TRBV19 and TRBJ1-5; a possible D gene is TRBD1 (5 bases). The V end was cut by 3 bases, the J end by 1 base, with 10 bases between. Per the germline V gene, CDR1 is LNHDA and CDR2 is SQIVND (reference sequence). The CDR3 is 15 amino acids. The CDR3 region has the DNA TGTGCCAGTAGTATGGGGCGGTGGAGCAATCAGCCCCAGCATTTT. Translating it yields CASSMGRWSNQPQHF.

This clonotype came up many times. V is TRBV28 and J is TRBJ2-1, with D unclear. V was pared by 6 bases and J by 4 bases, with 16 bases between. Germline V CDR1 and CDR2: MDHEN, SYDVKM. This CDR3 spans 15 amino acids. This CDR3 reads CASSYIQSGYNEQFF. CDR3 in DNA: TGTGCCAGCAGCTATATTCAGTCAGGATACAATGAGCAGTTCTTC.

This clonotype has a count of ten or more. V gene TRBV7-9 combines with J gene TRBJ2-1; 7 positions match TRBD1. Trimming took 6 bases from V and 4 from J; bases not matched to a gene: 3. Germline V gene lookup returns CDR1 SEHNR and CDR2 FQNEAQ (reference sequence). The CDR3 is made up of 13 amino acids. Here the CDR3 DNA reads TGTGCCAGCAGAGGGGGCGCTTACAATGAGCAGTTCTTC. Protein sequence: CASRGGAYNEQFF.

This clonotype was counted ten times or more. V gene TRBV5-6 combines with J gene TRBJ2-2, with no clear D. Germline loops: CDR1 SGHDT, CDR2 YYEEEE. The CDR3 extends over 10 amino acids. Trimming cost V 5 bases and J 9 bases, with 5 bases left between them. As DNA, the CDR3 is TGTGCCAGCAGTTTAAGGGAGCTGTTTTTT. Translation gives CASSLRELFF. The whole variable domain, remainder taken from reference TRBV5-6 and TRBJ2-2, is DAGVTQSPTHLIKTRGQQVTLRCSPKSGHDTVSWYQQALGQGPQFIFQYYEEEERQRGNFPDRFSGHQFPNYSSELNVNALLLGDSALYLCASSLRELFFGEGSRLTVL.

This clonotype was recorded many times. The CDR3 region is CASNGQGAYEQYF. The CDR3, as DNA: TGTGCCAGCAACGGACAGGGGGCTTACGAGCAGTACTTC. The rearrangement links TRBV2 to TRBJ2-7; 11 bases match TRBD1. V trimming: 7 bases; J trimming: 4 bases; junction bases outside the gene matches: 3. Germline V gene data show CDR1 as SNHLY and CDR2 as FYNNEI. The CDR3 has 13 residues. The full variable domain, with the rest looked up from reference TRBV2 and TRBJ2-7, is EPEVTQTPSHQVTQMGQEVILRCVPISNHLYFYWYRQILGQKVEFLVSFYNNEISEKSEIFDDQFSVERPDGSNFTLKIRSTKLEDSAMYFCASNGQGAYEQYFGPGTRLTVT.

This clonotype was seen ten or more times. J is TRBJ1-5 and V is TRBV28; D call uncertain. The CDR3 is 13 amino acids. V lost 5 bases to trimming and J lost 11 bases, with 16 bases between them. Germline V gene data show CDR1 as MDHEN and CDR2 as SYDVKM. This CDR3 is CASSVFSKATQHF. CDR3 bases: TGTGCCAGCAGTGTCTTCTCCAAGGCTACCCAGCATTTT. Using reference TRBV28 and TRBJ1-5 for the parts outside the CDR3, the full variable domain is DVKVTQSSRYLVKRTGEKVFLECVQDMDHENMFWYRQDPGLGLRLIYFSYDVKMKEKGDIPEGYSVSREKKERFSLILESASTNQTSMYLCASSVFSKATQHFGDGTRLSIL.

The chain combines TRBV6-1 with TRBJ2-1; a possible D gene is TRBD2 (6 bases). CDR1 is MNHNS, CDR2 SASEGT, per germline. The CDR3 length is 14 residues. V was trimmed by 1 base and J by 9 bases, leaving 13 bases between them. Here the CDR3 reads CASSEGRGFGEQFF. CDR3 nucleotide sequence: TGTGCCAGCAGTGAAGGACGGGGGTTCGGTGAGCAGTTCTTC.

This clonotype was observed many times. This chain links TRBV2 with TRBJ2-1; 13 bases agree with TRBD2. Germline-derived CDR1 and CDR2 are SNHLY and FYNNEI. The CDR3 totals 15 residues. The V segment lost 6 bases and the J segment 7 bases; nucleotides outside the gene matches: 6. The DNA for the CDR3 is TGTGCCAGCAGCCGGACTAGCGGGAGTTTTAATGAGCAGTTCTTC. This gives the protein CASSRTSGSFNEQFF.

The gene calls are TRBV7-9 and TRBJ1-5; D perhaps matches TRBD1 (5 bases). This CDR3 region has 15 residues. Trimming took off 0 bases at V and 4 bases at J, with 10 bases between the two ends. CDR1 is SEHNR and CDR2 is FQNEAQ in the germline V gene (reference sequence). The CDR3 loop is CASSLAGQTNQPQHF. For the CDR3, the DNA is TGTGCCAGCAGCTTAGCGGGGCAGACTAATCAGCCCCAGCATTTT.

This clonotype was detected ten times or more. The CDR3 DNA reads TGTGCCTGGAGCCGACAGGGGGAGTTTAGCAATCAGCCCCAGCATTTT. Translation gives CAWSRQGEFSNQPQHF. V and J are TRBV30 and TRBJ1-5, with 9 bases matching TRBD1. This CDR3 spans 16 amino acids. Germline CDR1 reads GTSNPN; CDR2 reads SVGIG (reference sequence). Unmatched junction bases numbered 6, after V lost 3 bases and J lost 0 bases. Complete variable domain (other parts from reference TRBV30 and TRBJ1-5): SQTIHQWPATLVQPVGSPLSLECTVEGTSNPNLYWYRQAAGRGLQLLFYSVGIGQISSEVPQNLSASRPQDRQFILSSKKLLLSDSGFYLCAWSRQGEFSNQPQHFGDGTRLSIL.

At least ten counts were recorded for this clonotype. The chain employs TRBV20-1 and TRBJ2-2; tentative D call: TRBD1 (6 bases). V shed 3 bases and J shed 7 bases, with 15 bases lying between them. This CDR3 spans 14 amino acids. CDR1 DFQATT and CDR2 SNEGSKA come from the germline V gene (reference sequence). The chain's CDR3 is CSARMGQQGGELFF. The CDR3 region has the DNA TGCAGTGCTAGGATGGGTCAACAGGGCGGGGAGCTGTTTTTT.

The table lists this clonotype with a few counts. The gene calls are TRBV20-1 and TRBJ2-7, with D unresolved. CDR3 length equals 13 residues. Germline V lookup: CDR1 DFQATT, CDR2 SNEGSKA (reference sequence). Deletions cut 5 bases from V and 1 base from J, with 12 bases between. This CDR3 is CSASGSFSYEQYF. In nucleotides, the CDR3 is TGCAGTGCTTCTGGGTCCTTTTCCTACGAGCAGTACTTC.